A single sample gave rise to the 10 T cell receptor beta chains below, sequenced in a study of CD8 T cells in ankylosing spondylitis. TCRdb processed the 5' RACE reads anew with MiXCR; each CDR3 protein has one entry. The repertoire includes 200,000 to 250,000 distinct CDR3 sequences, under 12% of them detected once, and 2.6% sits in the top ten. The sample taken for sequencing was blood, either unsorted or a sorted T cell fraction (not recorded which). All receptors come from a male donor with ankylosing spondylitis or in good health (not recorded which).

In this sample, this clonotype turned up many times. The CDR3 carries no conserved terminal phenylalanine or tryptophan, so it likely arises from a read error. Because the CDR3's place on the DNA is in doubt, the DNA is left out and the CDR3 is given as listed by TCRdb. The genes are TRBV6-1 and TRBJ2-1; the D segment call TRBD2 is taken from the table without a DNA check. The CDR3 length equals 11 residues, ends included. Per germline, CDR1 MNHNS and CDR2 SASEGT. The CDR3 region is CASSADLAGVL.

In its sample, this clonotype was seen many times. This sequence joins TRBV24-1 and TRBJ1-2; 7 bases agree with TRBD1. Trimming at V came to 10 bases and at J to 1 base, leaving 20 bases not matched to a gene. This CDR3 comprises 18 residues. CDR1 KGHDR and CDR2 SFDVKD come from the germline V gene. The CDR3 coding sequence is TGTGCCACTACTTTTACGACAGGGAGGAGCGGTCATAACTATGGCTACACCTTC. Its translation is CATTFTTGRSGHNYGYTF.

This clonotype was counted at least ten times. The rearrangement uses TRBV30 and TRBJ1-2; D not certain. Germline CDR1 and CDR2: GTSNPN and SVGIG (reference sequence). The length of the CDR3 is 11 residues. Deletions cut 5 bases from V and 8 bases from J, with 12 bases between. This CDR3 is CAWEGPGGYTF. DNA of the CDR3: TGTGCCTGGGAGGGCCCGGGAGGCTACACCTTC. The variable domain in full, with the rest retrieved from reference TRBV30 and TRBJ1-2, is SQTIHQWPATLVQPVGSPLSLECTVEGTSNPNLYWYRQAAGRGLQLLFYSVGIGQISSEVPQNLSASRPQDRQFILSSKKLLLSDSGFYLCAWEGPGGYTFGSGTRLTVV.

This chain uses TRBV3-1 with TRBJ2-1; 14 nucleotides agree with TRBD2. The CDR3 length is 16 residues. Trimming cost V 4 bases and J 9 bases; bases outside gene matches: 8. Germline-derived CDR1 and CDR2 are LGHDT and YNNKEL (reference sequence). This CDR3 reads CASSRGLAGDSGEQFF. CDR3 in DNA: TGTGCCAGCAGCCGGGGACTAGCGGGAGATTCGGGTGAGCAGTTCTTC.

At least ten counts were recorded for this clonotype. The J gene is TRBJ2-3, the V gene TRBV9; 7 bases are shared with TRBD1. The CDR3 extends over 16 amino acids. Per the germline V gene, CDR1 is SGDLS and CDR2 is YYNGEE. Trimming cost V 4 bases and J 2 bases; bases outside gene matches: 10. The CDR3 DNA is TGTGCCAGCAGCCCTCACCAAGGGGGCCTCACAGATACGCAGTATTTT. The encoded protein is CASSPHQGGLTDTQYF.

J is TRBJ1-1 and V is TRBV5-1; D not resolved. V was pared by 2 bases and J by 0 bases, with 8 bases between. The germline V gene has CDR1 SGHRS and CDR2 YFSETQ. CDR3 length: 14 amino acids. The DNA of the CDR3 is TGCGCCAGCAGCTTTGAGCTAATGAACACTGAAGCTTTCTTT. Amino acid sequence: CASSFELMNTEAFF.

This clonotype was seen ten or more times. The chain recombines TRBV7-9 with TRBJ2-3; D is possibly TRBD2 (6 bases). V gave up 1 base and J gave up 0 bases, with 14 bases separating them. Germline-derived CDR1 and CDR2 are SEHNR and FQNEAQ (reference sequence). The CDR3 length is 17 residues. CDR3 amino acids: CASSLDWAGYSTDTQYF. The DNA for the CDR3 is TGTGCCAGCAGCTTAGACTGGGCGGGGTATAGCACAGATACGCAGTATTTT.

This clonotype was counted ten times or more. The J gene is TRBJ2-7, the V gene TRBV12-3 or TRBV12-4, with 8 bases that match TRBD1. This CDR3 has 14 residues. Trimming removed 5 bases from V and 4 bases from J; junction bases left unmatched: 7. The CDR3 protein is CASSKRQGTYEQYF. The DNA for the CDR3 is TGTGCCAGCAGTAAACGACAGGGGACTTACGAGCAGTACTTC.

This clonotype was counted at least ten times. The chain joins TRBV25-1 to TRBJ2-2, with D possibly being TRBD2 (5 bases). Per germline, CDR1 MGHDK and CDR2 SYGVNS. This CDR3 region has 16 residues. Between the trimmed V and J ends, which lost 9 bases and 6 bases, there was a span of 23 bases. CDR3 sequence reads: CASRSGKDERAGELFF. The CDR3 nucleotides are TGTGCCAGTCGGTCCGGGAAAGACGAAAGGGCCGGGGAGCTGTTTTTT.

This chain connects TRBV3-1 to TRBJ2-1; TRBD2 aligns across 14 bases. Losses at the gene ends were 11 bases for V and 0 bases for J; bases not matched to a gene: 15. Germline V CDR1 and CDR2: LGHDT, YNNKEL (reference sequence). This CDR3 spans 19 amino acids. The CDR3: CACCASGLAGAFSYNEQFF. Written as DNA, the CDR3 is TGTGCCTGCTGTGCGTCGGGACTAGCGGGAGCCTTCTCCTACAATGAGCAGTTCTTC.